This T cell receptor (beta chain) was sequenced during a study of blood T cell repertoires in COVID-19. Germline lookup yields CDR1 SGHTA and CDR2 FQGNSA. The V and J ends lost 5 bases and 6 bases respectively, with 8 bases between them. The length of the CDR3 is 12 residues. Clones were read by immunoSEQ multiplex PCR, and TCRdb kept only the in-frame ones, dropping some. The sample shows more than 200,000 clones, 85% to 90% of them seen only once. The chain combines TRBV7-2 with TRBJ1-5; no clear D. The source material was peripheral blood. The sequence was obtained from a man in his fifties or sixties with COVID-19, enrolled during active disease. DNA for the CDR3: TGTGCCAGCAGCCAATCGGGTCAGCCCCAGCATTTT. Amino acid sequence: CASSQSGQPQHF.